These 4 T cell receptor beta chains were sequenced from one sample in a study of CD8 T cells in ankylosing spondylitis. MiXCR was run by TCRdb on the 5' RACE reads, yielding one entry per CDR3 protein. The sample has 200,000 to 300,000 distinct CDR3 sequences, roughly 10% seen once. Sample: blood, either unsorted or a sorted T cell fraction (not recorded which). The source of these receptors is a male donor with ankylosing spondylitis or in good health (not recorded which).

In its sample, this clonotype was seen many times. The rearrangement joins TRBV7-7 to TRBJ1-1; a possible D gene is TRBD1 (6 bases). Looked up from germline, CDR1 is SSHAT and CDR2 is FNYEAQ (reference sequence). The CDR3 totals 13 residues. V shed 5 bases and J shed 12 bases, with 19 bases lying between them. The CDR3 nucleotides are TGTGCCAGCAGCCGTTCTACAGGGAGTGCGCCTTTCTTT. Its protein is CASSRSTGSAPFF.

This clonotype was seen more than once but under ten times. The chain is built from TRBV7-9 and TRBJ2-3, with 8 positions matching TRBD1. Germline V gene data show CDR1 as SEHNR and CDR2 as FQNEAQ (reference sequence). Trimming took 5 bases from V and 3 from J; bases not matched to a gene: 7. The CDR3 length is 15 residues. For the CDR3, the DNA is TGTGCCAGCAGCCCCCGGACAGGGAGGACAGATACGCAGTATTTT. Protein sequence: CASSPRTGRTDTQYF.

This clonotype was recorded many times. The rearrangement uses TRBV5-1 and TRBJ2-1; D might be TRBD2 (6 bases). CDR3 length: 13 amino acids. Trimming left V 5 bases short and J 7 bases short, with 13 bases between. Germline V gene data show CDR1 as SGHRS and CDR2 as YFSETQ. Written as DNA, the CDR3 is TGCGCCAGCAGGCCCTCGGGGGTGAATGAGCAGTTCTTC. Its protein product is CASRPSGVNEQFF.

The table lists this clonotype with many counts. The J gene is TRBJ2-7, the V gene TRBV5-1, with 10 bases fitting TRBD1. Per germline, CDR1 SGHRS and CDR2 YFSETQ. The CDR3 loop spans 17 amino acids. Unmatched junction bases numbered 15, after V lost 4 bases and J lost 5 bases. CDR3 sequence reads: CASSPSAFHGTGDEQYF. The CDR3 DNA is TGCGCCAGCAGCCCCTCGGCCTTTCATGGGACAGGGGACGAGCAGTACTTC.